The entry below gives a single T cell receptor beta chain sequence along with its context. The target antigen is unknown. These data belong to a study of CD8+ T cells in alopecia areata. The wider study: Patients in the treated group were given tofacitinib by mouth, 5 to 10 mg twice a day. Scoring treated patients' severity relied on the percentage of scalp area affected.

The treatment is: oral pan-JAK inhibitor, 5-10 mg twice daily. Per the germline V gene, CDR1 is SGDLS and CDR2 is YYNGEE. The V end was cut by 3 bases, the J end by 6 bases, with 6 bases between. The CDR3 has 11 residues. Study results and caveats: Treatment with tofacitinib significantly lowered scalp clonality and reduced expanded CD8+ clones among the top 100.

Extraction of RNA preceded its reverse transcription into cDNA, which served as the sequencing template. Generated by immunoSEQ multiplex PCR, the TCRdb table keeps only in-frame clones and is missing some. The repertoire holds approximately 180,000 clones, with roughly three fifths as singletons. The V gene is TRBV9, the J gene TRBJ1-2; D remains unclear. This TCR was sampled from a human donor with alopecia areata. The specimen was CD4+ T cells sorted from blood, collected around week 49, from a patient treated with tofacitinib. This CDR3 reads CASSGGHGYTF. The CDR3 DNA reads TGTGCCAGCAGCGGGGGTCATGGCTACACCTTC.